The 18 T cell receptor beta chains in this list originate from one sample, sequenced in a study of T cells in Graves' hyperthyroidism and ophthalmopathy. RNA transcripts were the template for amplifying TCR beta CDR3 regions. With the HTBI primer set, the TCR CDR3 went through a first round of RT-PCR. TCRdb used MiXCR to reprocess the multiplex PCR reads, holding one entry per CDR3 protein. This table holds about 130,000 distinct CDR3 sequences, 22% found once. Sequencing was performed on blood. These receptors were obtained from a woman aged 45-60 years with Graves' hyperthyroidism that later progressed to Graves' ophthalmopathy.

The V gene is TRBV7-9, the J gene TRBJ1-2; tentatively, D is TRBD1 (5 bases). The germline V gene encodes CDR1 SEHNR and CDR2 FQNEAQ (reference sequence). Trimming stripped 1 base from V and 8 bases from J, with 14 bases between. This CDR3 region has 14 residues. Here the CDR3 reads CASSLGQPGGGYTF. The DNA for the CDR3 is TGTGCCAGCAGCTTAGGCCAGCCGGGGGGGGGCTACACCTTC.

In regard to this clonotype: Mismatch with germline at one junction end may stem from a read error. The rearrangement uses TRBV6-1 and TRBJ2-3; no clear D. Per germline, CDR1 MNHNS and CDR2 SASEGT. The CDR3 is 12 amino acids. The CDR3 is CAGSESPDTQYF. CDR3 nucleotides: TGTGCCGGCAGTGAGTCGCCAGATACGCAGTATTTT.

This clonotype came up a few times. The V and J genes are TRBV4-2 and TRBJ1-1, with D hard to call. The CDR3 length is 13 residues. Germline V gene data show CDR1 as LGHNA and CDR2 as YNFKEQ. Trimming removed 5 bases from V and 1 base from J, with 8 bases in between. The CDR3 loop is CASSTRPNTEAFF. In DNA form, the CDR3 reads TGTGCCAGCAGCACCCGTCCGAACACTGAAGCTTTCTTT.

At least ten counts were recorded for this clonotype. The chain has TRBV19 and TRBJ1-1; TRBD1 aligns across 7 bases. This CDR3 spans 14 amino acids. Germline trimming cut 5 bases from V and 1 base from J; bases unmatched to any gene: 4. In germline, CDR1 is LNHDA, CDR2 SQIVND (reference sequence). DNA of the CDR3: TGTGCCAGTAGTCCCCGGGACAGGAACACTGAAGCTTTCTTT. This encodes CASSPRDRNTEAFF.

This clonotype was detected many times. The chain has TRBV28 and TRBJ2-1; D gene unclear. Germline CDR1 reads MDHEN; CDR2 reads SYDVKM. The V end was cut by 6 bases, the J end by 6 bases, with 12 bases between. This CDR3 spans 13 amino acids. The CDR3 region has the DNA TGTGCCAGCAGGCCCCCCACCTCCAATGAGCAGTTCTTC. Translating gives CASRPPTSNEQFF.

This clonotype was seen repeatedly, ten times or more. The CDR3 DNA follows: TGTGCCAGCAGTTCTTCCGACAGGGGCGTTTACTACGAGCAGTACTTC. It yields the protein CASSSSDRGVYYEQYF. V gene TRBV28 combines with J gene TRBJ2-7; 8 nucleotides match TRBD1. After removal of 4 bases from V and 3 bases from J, the junction contained 11 bases not matched to a gene. CDR1 is MDHEN, CDR2 SYDVKM, per germline. CDR3 size: 16 residues. Combining the CDR3 with reference TRBV28 and TRBJ2-7 gives the whole variable domain DVKVTQSSRYLVKRTGEKVFLECVQDMDHENMFWYRQDPGLGLRLIYFSYDVKMKEKGDIPEGYSVSREKKERFSLILESASTNQTSMYLCASSSSDRGVYYEQYFGPGTRLTVT.

At least ten counts were recorded for this clonotype. V usage is TRBV5-1 and J usage is TRBJ2-7; D possibly uses TRBD1 or TRBD2 (5 bases each). CDR1 is SGHRS and CDR2 is YFSETQ in the germline V gene. The CDR3 has 14 residues. V was pared by 2 bases and J by 5 bases, with 14 bases between. This chain's CDR3 is CASSLQVASHEQYF. In nucleotides, the CDR3 is TGCGCCAGCAGCTTACAGGTAGCTAGCCACGAGCAGTACTTC.

The V call is TRBV13, the J call TRBJ1-4; weak D call: TRBD1 (6 bases). Germline V gene lookup returns CDR1 PRHDT and CDR2 FYEKMQ (reference sequence). This CDR3 has 17 residues. V dropped 3 bases and J dropped 6 bases, with 20 bases sitting between them. This chain's CDR3 is CASSFGPQGKFDEKLFF. Written as DNA, the CDR3 is TGTGCCAGCAGCTTTGGCCCACAGGGAAAATTTGATGAAAAACTGTTTTTT.

The table lists this clonotype with a few counts. The gene calls are TRBV15 and TRBJ2-2; 8 bases are shared with TRBD2. The CDR3 length is 17 residues. Germline V gene lookup returns CDR1 LNHNV and CDR2 YYDKDF (reference sequence). Germline trimming cut 0 bases from V and 4 bases from J; bases unmatched to any gene: 7. The CDR3 region has the DNA TGTGCCACCAGCAGAGATCGGGGGGGCTCAGGCACCGGGGAGCTGTTTTTT. It translates to CATSRDRGGSGTGELFF. Full variable domain (outside the CDR3, taken from reference TRBV15 and TRBJ2-2): DAMVIQNPRYQVTQFGKPVTLSCSQTLNHNVMYWYQQKSSQAPKLLFHYYDKDFNNEADTPDNFQSRRPNTSFCFLDIRSPGLGDTAMYLCATSRDRGGSGTGELFFGEGSRLTVL.

Worth noting for this clonotype: This sequence may be a read error, since a much larger clone differs from it by one base. The V call is TRBV20-1, the J call TRBJ2-3; TRBD1 or TRBD2 may be the D gene (5 bases each). The V end lost 0 bases, the J end lost 2 bases, and 18 bases lay between the germline ends. Germline assignment: CDR1 DFQATT and CDR2 SNEGSKA (reference sequence). The CDR3 sequence is 17 residues long. The CDR3 bases are TGCAGTGCTAGAGATACTTTCAGTTGGGGGTACACAGATACGCAGTATTTT. This gives the protein CSARDTFSWGYTDTQYF.

This sequence joins TRBV7-8 and TRBJ2-1, with D perhaps TRBD2 (5 bases). The CDR3 has 14 residues. Germline loops: CDR1 SGHVS, CDR2 FQNEAQ. V dropped 5 bases and J dropped 5 bases, with 13 bases sitting between them. DNA for the CDR3: TGTGCCAGCAGCCGGGCCGAGGGCCACAATGAGCAGTTCTTC. Residues: CASSRAEGHNEQFF.

Here the CDR3 DNA reads TGTGCCAGCAGTTACAGGGGGAACACCGGGGAGCTGTTTTTT. Residues: CASSYRGNTGELFF. This rearrangement joins TRBV6-6 to TRBJ2-2, with D perhaps matching TRBD1 (5 bases). The CDR3 sequence is 14 residues long. Germline V lookup: CDR1 MNHNY, CDR2 SVGAGI (reference sequence). The V end lost 2 bases, the J end lost 1 base, and 5 bases lay between the germline ends.

This clonotype was picked up a small number of times. The rearrangement links TRBV20-1 to TRBJ2-1; a possible D gene is TRBD2 (5 bases). Between the trimmed V and J ends, which lost 4 bases and 6 bases, there was a span of 16 bases. This CDR3 is 14 amino acids long. Germline CDR1 is DFQATT and CDR2 is SNEGSKA (reference sequence). CDR3 protein: CSATPSPGVNEQFF. CDR3 nucleotides: TGCAGTGCTACTCCCTCCCCCGGGGTCAATGAGCAGTTCTTC.

This clonotype was detected many times. This chain joins TRBV5-1 and TRBJ2-7, with 13 bases identical to TRBD2. V shed 0 bases and J 5 bases; nucleotides not matched to a gene: 11. Germline V lookup: CDR1 SGHRS, CDR2 YFSETQ. The CDR3 spans 18 residues. The CDR3 DNA follows: TGCGCCAGCAGCTTGGGCCCGCGGACTAGCGGGAGTCCCCACGAGCAGTACTTC. Its translation: CASSLGPRTSGSPHEQYF. Variable domain in full (rest from reference TRBV5-1 and TRBJ2-7): KAGVTQTPRYLIKTRGQQVTLSCSPISGHRSVSWYQQTPGQGLQFLFEYFSETQRNKGNFPGRFSGRQFSNSRSEMNVSTLELGDSALYLCASSLGPRTSGSPHEQYFGPGTRLTVT.

This clonotype was observed a few times. The rearrangement joins TRBV7-9 to TRBJ1-5, with 9 positions matching TRBD1. The CDR3 is 16 residues long. Trimming cost V 5 bases and J 3 bases; bases outside gene matches: 8. Germline V CDR1 and CDR2: SEHNR, FQNEAQ (reference sequence). As DNA, the CDR3 is TGTGCCAGCAGCGGTCCGGGACAGGGATCCAATCAGCCCCAGCATTTT. Translated: CASSGPGQGSNQPQHF.

This clonotype came up a few times. The chain is built from TRBV14 and TRBJ2-7; D could derive from TRBD1 or TRBD2 (5 bases each). The V gene's germline CDR1 is SGHDN and CDR2 FVKESK. Trimming took 2 bases from V and 6 from J, leaving 8 bases between them. This CDR3 region has 12 residues. The CDR3 here is CASSQWGSEQYF. The DNA of the CDR3 is TGTGCCAGCAGCCAATGGGGGAGCGAGCAGTACTTC.

At least ten counts were recorded for this clonotype. The CDR3 spells CATSDIRTGGRGDTQYF. In nucleotides, the CDR3 is TGTGCCACCAGTGATATCCGGACAGGGGGCAGAGGAGATACGCAGTATTTT. The chain is built from TRBV24-1 and TRBJ2-3, with 11 bases that match TRBD1. Germline V lookup: CDR1 KGHDR, CDR2 SFDVKD. Trimming cost V 3 bases and J 5 bases; bases outside gene matches: 9. The CDR3 covers 17 residues.

This clonotype was found once. A read error may account for a junction end that differs from germline. The chain recombines TRBV7-9 with TRBJ2-5; the match to TRBD2 covers 12 bases. CDR1 and CDR2 (germline): SEHNR, FQNEAQ (reference sequence). The CDR3 loop spans 13 amino acids. The CDR3 nucleotides are TGTGCCAGCAGCTTAGCGACTAGCGGGAGAACGCACTTC. This encodes CASSLATSGRTHF.